These 27 T cell receptor beta chains were sequenced from one sample in a study of T cells in Graves' hyperthyroidism and ophthalmopathy. What was amplified from RNA transcripts were TCR beta CDR3 regions. A set of HTBI primers served as the primers for a first-round RT-PCR of the TCR CDR3. Via MiXCR, TCRdb re-called the multiplex PCR reads, giving one row per CDR3 protein. The sample carries 350,000 or so distinct CDR3 sequences, around a sixth recorded once. The sample comprised blood. Receptor source: a woman between 50 and 59 years old with Graves' hyperthyroidism.

This clonotype is a singleton in its sample. J is TRBJ2-1 and V is TRBV2; TRBD1 matches at 7 bases. The V gene's germline CDR1 is SNHLY and CDR2 FYNNEI. Trimming took 6 bases from V and 4 from J; bases not matched to a gene: 9. The length of the CDR3 is 15 residues. The CDR3 nucleotides read TGTGCCAGCAGGGGGGACAGACAGAATTACAATGAGCAGTTCTTC. Translation gives CASRGDRQNYNEQFF.

In this sample, this clonotype turned up many times. The chain couples TRBV2 to TRBJ2-7; weak D call: TRBD1 (6 bases). Trimming cost V 8 bases and J 0 bases, with 17 bases left between them. Germline CDR1 is SNHLY and CDR2 is FYNNEI. The CDR3 runs 15 residues. The CDR3 DNA sequence: TGTGCCAGCTATCACGCAGGACAGATCTCCTACGAGCAGTACTTC. Amino acids: CASYHAGQISYEQYF.

J is TRBJ2-5 and V is TRBV11-1; D ambiguous. Trimming left V 5 bases short and J 4 bases short, with 14 bases between. Per the germline V gene, CDR1 is SGHAT and CDR2 is FQDESV (reference sequence). The length of the CDR3 is 14 residues. In DNA form, the CDR3 reads TGTGCCAGCAGCCCACCCATTGGGGTAGAGACCCAGTACTTC. As protein: CASSPPIGVETQYF.

The chain carries TRBV28 and TRBJ1-2; D is undetermined. Trimming shortened V by 5 bases and J by 6 bases, and 13 bases separated the two germline ends. The V gene's germline CDR1 is MDHEN and CDR2 SYDVKM. There are 13 residues in the CDR3. CDR3: CASSITPDNGYTF. Written as DNA, the CDR3 is TGTGCCAGCAGTATAACCCCCGACAATGGCTACACCTTC.

The chain employs TRBV30 and TRBJ2-2; TRBD2 matches 11 bases. There are 17 residues in the CDR3. V was clipped by 1 base and J by 0 bases; unmatched bases: 4. Germline V gene data show CDR1 as GTSNPN and CDR2 as SVGIG (reference sequence). DNA of the CDR3: TGTGCCTGGAGTGCGGGACTAGCGGAAACGAACACCGGGGAGCTGTTTTTT. This encodes CAWSAGLAETNTGELFF.

This clonotype showed up just a few times. The V call is TRBV6-2 or TRBV6-3, the J call TRBJ2-1, with 7 bases aligning to TRBD2. J was trimmed by 7 bases and V by 2 bases; bases with no gene match: 14. Germline loops: CDR1 MNHEY, CDR2 SVGEGT. The CDR3 totals 17 residues. Written as DNA, the CDR3 is TGTGCCAGCAGTTACCTTCCTCTAGCGGATCCGGGGAATGAGCAGTTCTTC. Translation: CASSYLPLADPGNEQFF.

Ten or more counts support this clonotype. The chain combines TRBV20-1 with TRBJ1-5, with a tentative D call TRBD1 (5 bases). V was trimmed by 1 base and J by 6 bases, leaving 13 bases between them. The CDR3 has 14 amino acids. Per germline, CDR1 DFQATT and CDR2 SNEGSKA (reference sequence). Here the CDR3 reads CSARVLGVGQPQHF. CDR3 nucleotide sequence: TGCAGTGCTAGAGTATTAGGGGTAGGTCAGCCCCAGCATTTT.

Ten or more counts support this clonotype. This sequence joins TRBV11-2 and TRBJ2-3; no clear D gene. The ends were cut back, 6 bases at V and 0 bases at J, with 10 bases in the middle. The length of the CDR3 is 14 residues. CDR1 and CDR2 (germline): SGHAT, FQNNGV. CDR3 residues: CASREASSTDTQYF. The CDR3 DNA reads TGTGCCAGCAGAGAGGCCTCCAGCACAGATACGCAGTATTTT.

This sequence joins TRBV7-9 and TRBJ1-1; D perhaps matches TRBD1 (6 bases). The germline CDR1 and CDR2 sequences are SEHNR and FQNEAQ (reference sequence). CDR3 length equals 13 residues. V was cut by 3 bases and J by 6 bases, with 11 bases left in between. The DNA of the CDR3 is TGTGCCAGCAGCTTCGAGGGGGTTCCTGAAGCTTTCTTT. Translated, it gives CASSFEGVPEAFF. The whole variable domain, filled in from reference TRBV7-9 and TRBJ1-1, reads DTGVSQNPRHKITKRGQNVTFRCDPISEHNRLYWYRQTLGQGPEFLTYFQNEAQLEKSRLLSDRFSAERPKGSFSTLEIQRTEQGDSAMYLCASSFEGVPEAFFGQGTRLTVV.

This chain uses TRBV20-1 with TRBJ1-1; D not resolved. CDR3 size: 13 residues. CDR1 is DFQATT and CDR2 is SNEGSKA in the germline V gene (reference sequence). Trimming left V 3 bases short and J 1 base short, with 9 bases between. The CDR3 nucleotides are TGCAGTGCTAGTCCAGGCCCGAACACTGAAGCTTTCTTT. It translates to CSASPGPNTEAFF.

This clonotype was seen more than once but under ten times. The chain employs TRBV11-2 and TRBJ2-4; no firm D call. CDR1 is SGHAT and CDR2 is FQNNGV in the germline V gene. V gave up 2 bases and J gave up 4 bases, with 12 bases separating them. There are 15 residues in the CDR3. CDR3 in DNA: TGTGCCAGCAGCTTAAATCGATTCGGAAAAAACATTCAGTACTTC. It encodes CASSLNRFGKNIQYF.

V is TRBV6-9 and J is TRBJ1-3, with 10 bases matching TRBD1. The length of the CDR3 is 18 residues. Germline V gene data show CDR1 as MNHGY and CDR2 as SVAAGI. With V trimmed by 5 bases and J by 5 bases, 15 bases remained unmatched. In DNA, the CDR3 is TGTGCCAGCAGTCGTCCTCGGGGACAGGGGAGTGGAAGAAACACCATATATTTT. Amino acids: CASSRPRGQGSGRNTIYF.

At least ten counts were recorded for this clonotype. The CDR3 is CASSPPNVNTEAFF. The CDR3 coding sequence is TGTGCCAGCTCACCACCGAACGTAAACACTGAAGCTTTCTTT. This chain joins TRBV18 and TRBJ1-1; no definite D call. The V gene lost 0 bases and the J gene lost 2 bases, with 7 bases spanning the gap. This CDR3 is built from 14 residues. Germline CDR1 KGHSH, CDR2 LQKENI.

This rearrangement joins TRBV6-2 or TRBV6-3 to TRBJ2-2, with TRBD2 identical over 9 bases. V was pared by 6 bases and J by 2 bases, with 4 bases of the junction left unmatched. CDR1 is MNHEY, CDR2 SVGEGT, per germline. The CDR3 is 15 amino acids. Written as DNA, the CDR3 is TGTGCCAGCAGATGGGGACTAGCAAACACCGGGGAGCTGTTTTTT. Its translation is CASRWGLANTGELFF.

The chain employs TRBV7-8 and TRBJ1-6; D not resolved. This CDR3 contains 17 residues. CDR1 and CDR2 (germline): SGHVS, FQNEAQ. Deletions cut 1 base from V and 0 bases from J, with 10 bases between. This chain's CDR3 is CASSLDVGISYNSPLHF. The CDR3 coding sequence is TGTGCCAGCAGCTTAGATGTGGGAATCTCCTATAATTCACCCCTCCACTTT.

The CDR3 protein is CASSLIPGQGIEAQYF. In DNA form, the CDR3 reads TGCGCCAGCAGCTTAATACCGGGACAGGGAATTGAGGCCCAGTACTTC. The chain carries TRBV5-1 and TRBJ2-5; 9 bases match TRBD1. Unmatched junction bases numbered 14, after V lost 2 bases and J lost 9 bases. Germline V CDR1 and CDR2: SGHRS, YFSETQ. This CDR3 comprises 16 residues.

This clonotype was seen ten or more times. The chain is built from TRBV28 and TRBJ2-7, with a weak D call TRBD2 (6 bases). Trimming pared 4 bases from V and 2 bases from J, leaving 9 bases between. This CDR3 is built from 13 residues. The germline V gene has CDR1 MDHEN and CDR2 SYDVKM. CDR3 protein: CASSSAGPYEQYF. The CDR3 DNA follows: TGTGCCAGCAGTTCGGCGGGGCCCTACGAGCAGTACTTC.

The chain employs TRBV6-1 and TRBJ2-5; TRBD2 aligns across 16 bases. This CDR3 comprises 17 residues. Germline CDR1 and CDR2: MNHNS and SASEGT. Trimming took 5 bases from V and 4 from J; bases not matched to a gene: 7. The CDR3 reads CASSTGTSGGAGETQYF. As DNA, the CDR3 is TGTGCCAGCAGTACCGGGACTAGCGGGGGGGCGGGAGAGACCCAGTACTTC.

This clonotype has a count of ten or more. The rearrangement uses TRBV30 and TRBJ1-4, with D possibly TRBD1 on 5 matching bases. CDR1 is GTSNPN and CDR2 is SVGIG in the germline V gene (reference sequence). V lost 3 bases to trimming and J lost 8 bases, with 19 bases between them. This CDR3 has 15 residues. Written as DNA, the CDR3 is TGTGCCTGGAGCGGAAGGACACCTACTGGGGAAAAACTGTTTTTT. This encodes CAWSGRTPTGEKLFF.

In its sample, this clonotype was seen a few times. The chain combines TRBV9 with TRBJ2-2; possibly TRBD2 for D (6 bases). The CDR3 spans 17 residues. CDR1 is SGDLS, CDR2 YYNGEE, per germline. Trimming left V 0 bases short and J 1 base short, with 13 bases between. DNA for the CDR3: TGTGCCAGCAGCGTAGCTACCGGGGGTGTGAACACCGGGGAGCTGTTTTTT. Translation gives CASSVATGGVNTGELFF.

Many counts were recorded for this clonotype. The V gene is TRBV3-1, the J gene TRBJ2-2; D remains ambiguous. CDR1 and CDR2 from the germline V gene are LGHDT and YNNKEL (reference sequence). CDR3 length: 15 residues. Trimming pared 1 base from V and 6 bases from J, leaving 12 bases between. CDR3 amino acids: CASSQVQWKAGELFF. CDR3 nucleotides: TGTGCCAGCAGCCAAGTTCAGTGGAAGGCCGGGGAGCTGTTTTTT.

The V gene is TRBV5-6, the J gene TRBJ2-1, with a weak D call TRBD2 (6 bases). Looked up from germline, CDR1 is SGHDT and CDR2 is YYEEEE. The CDR3 runs to 15 residues. V was clipped by 0 bases and J by 2 bases, with 9 bases between them. CDR3 region: CASSLALAPYNEQFF. The CDR3 nucleotides are TGTGCCAGCAGCTTGGCGCTAGCGCCCTACAATGAGCAGTTCTTC.

The CDR3 nucleotides read TGTGCCAGCAGCCCCGGAGGGGGGGCGGATACGCAGTATTTT. This sequence encodes CASSPGGGADTQYF. This chain joins TRBV5-4 and TRBJ2-3; D perhaps matches TRBD2 (7 bases). V was clipped by 4 bases and J by 6 bases, with 15 bases between them. This CDR3 spans 14 amino acids. CDR1 SGHNT and CDR2 YYREEE come from the germline V gene (reference sequence).

Many counts were recorded for this clonotype. This chain joins TRBV18 and TRBJ2-3, with TRBD1 matching over 7 bases. CDR1 and CDR2 (germline): KGHSH, LQKENI. V trimming: 6 bases; J trimming: 5 bases; junction bases outside the gene matches: 11. The CDR3 loop spans 15 amino acids. The CDR3 loop is CASSPRQGALDTQYF. As DNA, the CDR3 is TGTGCCAGCTCGCCGCGACAGGGAGCGCTAGATACGCAGTATTTT. Based on the CDR3 plus reference TRBV18 and TRBJ2-3, the full variable domain is NAGVMQNPRHLVRRRGQEARLRCSPMKGHSHVYWYRQLPEEGLKFMVYLQKENIIDESGMPKERFSAEFPKEGPSILRIQQVVRGDSAAYFCASSPRQGALDTQYFGPGTRLTVL.

In its sample, this clonotype was seen a few times. V usage is TRBV30 and J usage is TRBJ2-1, with 11 bases aligning to TRBD2. The germline CDR1 and CDR2 sequences are GTSNPN and SVGIG (reference sequence). The CDR3 length is 16 residues. Trimming cost V 1 base and J 0 bases; bases outside gene matches: 2. The CDR3 protein is CAWSGTSGSSYNEQFF. CDR3 coding DNA: TGTGCCTGGAGTGGGACTAGCGGGTCCTCCTACAATGAGCAGTTCTTC.

At least ten counts were recorded for this clonotype. The chain links TRBV28 to TRBJ2-2, with 7 positions matching TRBD1. With 6 bases clipped from V and 6 bases from J, the junction kept 16 bases outside the gene matches. The CDR3 has 17 residues. Germline V gene data show CDR1 as MDHEN and CDR2 as SYDVKM. CDR3 in DNA: TGTGCCAGCAGAATCAGACAGGGACAAGATTATGCCGGGGAGCTGTTTTTT. Translating it yields CASRIRQGQDYAGELFF.

The chain carries TRBV12-3 or TRBV12-4 and TRBJ2-7; 11 bases line up with TRBD2. The CDR3 consists of 15 residues. V dropped 3 bases and J dropped 5; count of bases not matched to a gene: 6. Written as DNA, the CDR3 is TGTGCCAGCAGTTTTATACTAGCGGGAGTTGACGAGCAGTACGTC. This sequence encodes CASSFILAGVDEQYV.